This note documents a single T cell receptor beta chain sequence. This clonotype is medium-sized (0.01 to 0.1%) in terms of sample share. No cognate antigen has been identified for it. Per-nucleotide qualities are absent, and no much larger clonotype sits a single base away. The V end loses 7 bases and the J end loses 1 base, and a stretch of 16 bases separates them. For CDR1 and CDR2, the germline V gene (reference sequence) lists LNHNV and YYDKDF. The CDR3 numbers 15 residues from cysteine through phenylalanine. Only the CDR3 part of the read is kept: 45 bases, read in frame from the first base. The library was built by means of 5' RACE. These reads were obtained on a NextSeq 500. To allow correction of PCR and sequencing errors, the TCR library protocol tagged every TCR cDNA molecule with a unique molecular identifier. In the source study's methods: TCR identification, UMI-based error correction and CDR3 extraction were performed with Decombinator tools. Expanded TCRs were defined as those above a frequency of 2 per 1,000, corresponding to the top 1% of the tumor frequency distribution. Expanded tumor TCRs statistically deemed absent (corrected P<0.05) from at least one tumor region were classed as regional, and all other expanded tumor TCRs were classed as ubiquitous. Each repertoire was subsampled 100 times to 5,000 TCRs, after which Renyi diversity was computed with the R vegan package. CDR3 similarity networks were built from amino acid triplet string-kernel similarity, connecting CDR3s with pairwise similarity above 0.82. TCRdb redid the processing of the public reads, applying fastp at Q25 and MiXCR, and retained in-frame beta chains. Here each entry gathers all rows of one CDR3 protein and keeps the most common genes and DNA. In this record, the V and J calls reflect TCRdb's handling and not the investigators' own analysis. This sample holds some 4,900 distinct CDR3 sequences; less than 15% were observed only once. The ten largest clonotypes hold 9.5% to 13% of the sample.

The sample's time point, from its label and the paper: sample taken at primary tumor resection. The donors were 65 to 90 patients from the lung TRACERx cohort who had early-stage, untreated non-small cell lung cancer. Whole RNA extracted from tumor and nontumor lung tissue, or from cryopreserved PBMC samples, was used for TCR sequencing without cell sorting. Only patients with enough RNA available from two or more tumor regions were chosen for TCR sequencing. Before selection, tumor and adjacent nontumor lung specimens were reviewed by a lung pathologist. This sample was taken from a study of spatial heterogeneity in lung cancer (dated by TCRdb to the late 2010s). Background on the whole study: Beta-chain transcripts were consistently detected in greater numbers than alpha-chain transcripts, which likely reflects a higher abundance of beta-chain transcripts. In non-small cell lung cancer, the study quantitatively compared TCR alpha and beta repertoires across several tumor regions, matched nontumor lung, and blood. Nonsynonymous mutation counts, determined by whole-exome sequencing of tumor tissue, were related to TCR repertoire features. In the raw uncorrected reads, each unique combination of TCR and UMI appeared more than ten times on average. At surgery, both alpha and beta chains were TCR-sequenced in approximately 210 tumor regions, approximately 64 matched nontumor lung samples and a few dozen PBMC samples. A strong correlation was found between TCR transcript counts in tumor regions and a T cell transcriptional module score from matched bulk RNA-seq.

Overall study outcomes, separate from this receptor: Counts of ubiquitous and regional expanded TCRs correlated with counts of ubiquitous and regional nonsynonymous mutations, respectively. Additional single-cell paired TCR alpha and beta sequencing was considered necessary to confirm, at a functional level, the hypothesis that regional TCRs recognize regional mutations. TCR-seq coverage of tumor T cells was estimated at only approximately 7% for alpha chains and around 14% for beta chains. The number of expanded intratumoral alpha and beta TCRs correlated with the tumor nonsynonymous mutation count.

The clonotype originates from a female donor with early-stage non-small cell lung cancer. Source: lung tumor tissue, taken at surgery. Rearrangement joined TRBV15 to TRBJ1-2; TRBD1 is a possible D gene, resting on 5 matching bases. The CDR3 loop reads CATNALGDSNYGYTF. The DNA sequence follows: TGTGCCACCAACGCCCTGGGAGACAGTAACTATGGCTACACCTTC.